By frequency in the sample, the clone carrying this T cell receptor beta chain is medium-sized. As yet, its antigen is unknown. The record originates from a study of T cell repertoires in aging, cancer and after chemotherapy. Study summary: Pre- and post-chemotherapy samples were paired from chronic lymphocytic leukemia patients treated with fludarabine- or bendamustine-based regimens. The full dataset contained several million TCR reads.

TCR beta rearrangements were amplified from peripheral blood genomic DNA. Study results and caveats: Untreated cancer patients had significantly lower blood TCR diversity than age-matched healthy donors. Thymic emigration or peripheral T cell expansion may be impaired by lymphoid organ infiltration in hematological cancer.

A mixed TRB-A/B primer pool amplified rearranged TRB by multiplex touch-down PCR. TCRdb analysed the multiplex PCR reads with MiXCR anew, one entry per CDR3 protein. The sample includes some 4,900 distinct CDR3 sequences, approximately 31% of them seen just once. This receptor was taken from a human donor with a blood cancer. The donor label of this sample is uncertain. The sample taken for sequencing was blood.

In DNA, the CDR3 is TGTGCCAGCTCACCACCGTCCGGGCTCACAGATACGCAGTATTTT. It yields the protein CASSPPSGLTDTQYF. The V gene is TRBV18, the J gene TRBJ2-3; D is uncertain. Trimming removed 0 bases at V and 2 bases at J, with 9 bases between. Germline lookup yields CDR1 KGHSH and CDR2 LQKENI. The CDR3 is 15 residues long. Using reference TRBV18 and TRBJ2-3 for the parts outside the CDR3, the full variable domain is NAGVMQNPRHLVRRRGQEARLRCSPMKGHSHVYWYRQLPEEGLKFMVYLQKENIIDESGMPKERFSAEFPKEGPSILRIQQVVRGDSAAYFCASSPPSGLTDTQYFGPGTRLTVL.